This record looks at one T cell receptor (beta chain) sequence and its context. The antigen is unknown. The sample originates from a study of T cell responses to AZD1222 COVID-19 vaccine. Looked up from germline, CDR1 is SGHRS and CDR2 is YFSETQ. V was trimmed by 0 bases and J by 0 bases, leaving 13 bases between them. This CDR3 is 16 amino acids long. Study-wide findings and caveats: Seropositive status at baseline applied to only five or six AZD1222 recipients.

Sequencing used immunoSEQ multiplex PCR; TCRdb keeps in-frame clones, though not all of them. The sample consists of some 170,000 clones, around nine tenths of them appearing once. The receptor comes from an adult in good health. The sequenced sample was peripheral blood, obtained on day 0 of AZD1222 vaccination. The chain carries TRBV5-1 and TRBJ2-7; D is perhaps TRBD2 (6 bases). In DNA form, the CDR3 reads TGCGCCAGCAGCTTGGAGACGGGAGAGGCCTCCTACGAGCAGTACTTC. Protein: CASSLETGEASYEQYF.